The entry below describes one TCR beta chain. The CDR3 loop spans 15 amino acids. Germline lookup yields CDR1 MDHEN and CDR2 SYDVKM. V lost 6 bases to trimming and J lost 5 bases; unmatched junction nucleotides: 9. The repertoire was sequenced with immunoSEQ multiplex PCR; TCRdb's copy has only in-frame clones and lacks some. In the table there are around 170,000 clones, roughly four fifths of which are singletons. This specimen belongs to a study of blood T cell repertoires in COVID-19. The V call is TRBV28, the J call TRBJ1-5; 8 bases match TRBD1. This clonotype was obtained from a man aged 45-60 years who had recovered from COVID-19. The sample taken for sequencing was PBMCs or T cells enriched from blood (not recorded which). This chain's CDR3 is CASSTQGASDQPQHF. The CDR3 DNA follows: TGTGCCAGCAGCACTCAGGGGGCTTCCGATCAGCCCCAGCATTTT.